Here is one T cell receptor beta chain with its context. Only in-frame clones appear in the TCRdb table, and some are missing; sequencing was by immunoSEQ multiplex PCR. The data hold more than 550,000 clones, with 70% to 90% observed a single time. The data derive from a study of shared T cell receptors in the human thymus. This CDR3 comprises 16 residues. Trimming pared 6 bases from V and 5 bases from J, leaving 17 bases between. CDR1 and CDR2 (germline): WSHSY, SAAADI. These same records also appear under a second study, on human thymus T cells. Per that study: Obtained as resections during corrective heart surgery, the thymus tissue was then studied. Thymic as well as blood repertoires seemed to favor certain V and J genes unevenly.

The TCR comes from a girl less than two years old with a congenital heart defect. The rearrangement links TRBV10-2 to TRBJ1-6; D not resolved. The specimen sequenced was thymocytes. The CDR3 reads CASRDPGMTHNSPLHF. Written as DNA, the CDR3 is TGCGCCAGCAGGGACCCGGGGATGACTCATAATTCACCCCTCCACTTT.